This T cell receptor beta chain was sequenced during a study of blood T cells in healthy people across ages. Study-wide results and caveats: Estimates based on one million T cells were treated as lower bounds. Compared with aged donors, long-lived donors showed fewer expanded clones, suggesting selection.

On this clonotype: Its target is not known.

Combining a sample-barcoded 5' primer with a J-beta primer mix, a second PCR ran for roughly 6 to 12 cycles. One entry per CDR3 protein, called by TCRdb with MiXCR from the 5' RACE reads. The data show some 1.5 million distinct CDR3 sequences, roughly 43% seen once. Sequenced material: blood. This TCR was recovered from a woman between 18 and 30 years old in good health.

The DNA of the CDR3 is TGTGCCAGCAGCGTCACCCAGGGGAACACTGAAGCTTTCTTT. Amino acid sequence: CASSVTQGNTEAFF. V usage is TRBV13 and J usage is TRBJ1-1, with D possibly matching TRBD1 (5 bases). Germline V gene lookup returns CDR1 PRHDT and CDR2 FYEKMQ (reference sequence). The CDR3 consists of 14 residues. The ends were cut back, 5 bases at V and 1 base at J, with 11 bases in the middle.